These 26 T cell receptor beta chains were all obtained from the same sample, sequenced in a study of memory CD4+ T cells and cytomegalovirus serostatus. Single viable CD3+CD4+CD8-CD45RO+ cells were sorted as the memory CD4+ T cells. The protocol was immunoSEQ multiplex PCR, while the TCRdb copy is restricted to in-frame clones and leaves out a portion. The repertoire includes roughly 50,000 clones, 82% of them detected once, and 0.5% sits in the top ten. The sequenced sample consisted of memory CD4+ T cells from blood. These receptors were collected from an adult in good health and CMV-seronegative. Some clones in this sample may be carry-over from other donors' samples.

V and J are TRBV5-4 and TRBJ1-1; the D gene is possibly TRBD1 (5 bases). The CDR3 extends over 12 amino acids. Germline V gene data show CDR1 as SGHNT and CDR2 as YYREEE (reference sequence). V was shortened by 5 bases and J by 9 bases, with 14 bases between the two germline ends. This CDR3 reads CASRTDLSKAFF. In DNA form, the CDR3 reads TGTGCCAGCAGGACAGATCTTTCGAAAGCTTTCTTT.

The J gene is TRBJ2-6, the V gene TRBV18; possible D gene TRBD1, 6 bases. Germline V gives CDR1 KGHSH, CDR2 LQKENI. The ends were cut back, 6 bases at V and 6 bases at J, with 18 bases in the middle. CDR3 length equals 16 residues. CDR3 DNA: TGTGCCAGCTCCCTAGACGGGACATCTAAGGCCAACGTCCTGACTTTC. This gives the protein CASSLDGTSKANVLTF.

This rearrangement joins TRBV6-1 to TRBJ1-5, with a possible D match to TRBD1 (5 bases). This CDR3 comprises 15 residues. CDR1 and CDR2 from the germline V gene are MNHNS and SASEGT. The V and J ends lost 1 base and 3 bases respectively, with 10 bases between them. The CDR3 spells CASSEGRGFNQPQHF. CDR3 in DNA: TGTGCCAGCAGTGAAGGGAGGGGATTCAATCAGCCCCAGCATTTT.

The V gene is TRBV14, the J gene TRBJ1-3; D is unclear. This CDR3 contains 15 residues. Germline V gene data show CDR1 as SGHDN and CDR2 as FVKESK. Between the trimmed V and J ends, which lost 1 base and 0 bases, there was a span of 7 bases. CDR3 coding DNA: TGTGCCAGCAGCCAAGTCGGAAACTCTGGAAACACCATATATTTT. Its protein is CASSQVGNSGNTIYF.

The CDR3 nucleotides read TGTGCCAGCAGCTTCGTGGCCTCCGGCGAGCAGTACTTC. Translating it yields CASSFVASGEQYF. The chain employs TRBV11-2 and TRBJ2-7, with no clear D. Germline-derived CDR1 and CDR2 are SGHAT and FQNNGV. Trimming pared 3 bases from V and 6 bases from J, leaving 12 bases between. The CDR3 extends over 13 amino acids.

The V gene is TRBV28, the J gene TRBJ2-5; 9 bases fit TRBD2. CDR3 size: 14 residues. Germline V gene data show CDR1 as MDHEN and CDR2 as SYDVKM. V lost 9 bases, J lost 7 bases, and 12 bases stayed unmatched. The CDR3 nucleotides read TGTGCCAGTACGATGACTAGCGGCCCGGGGACCCAGTACTTC. Translating it yields CASTMTSGPGTQYF. The complete variable domain, with remaining parts taken from reference TRBV28 and TRBJ2-5, reads DVKVTQSSRYLVKRTGEKVFLECVQDMDHENMFWYRQDPGLGLRLIYFSYDVKMKEKGDIPEGYSVSREKKERFSLILESASTNQTSMYLCASTMTSGPGTQYFGPGTRLLVL.

The chain joins TRBV6-1 to TRBJ2-7, with TRBD2 matching 12 bases. CDR3 length: 14 amino acids. V shed 4 bases and J 7 bases; nucleotides not matched to a gene: 5. Germline values: CDR1 MNHNS, CDR2 SASEGT. The CDR3 sequence is CASSVASGRGEQYF. The CDR3 DNA sequence: TGTGCCAGCAGTGTGGCTAGCGGGAGGGGGGAGCAGTACTTC.

This clone was seen a handful of times. The chain employs TRBV7-9 and TRBJ2-1; 13 bases fit TRBD2. The CDR3 loop spans 16 amino acids. V lost 4 bases to trimming and J lost 9 bases; unmatched junction nucleotides: 9. CDR1 is SEHNR and CDR2 is FQNEAQ in the germline V gene (reference sequence). In DNA, the CDR3 is TGTGCCAGCAGCTGGGTGCCGGGACTAGCGGGAAGTGAGCAGTTCTTC. This encodes CASSWVPGLAGSEQFF.

CDR3 DNA sequence: TGTGCCAGCAGTTTGCAGGGGGACCCGGGGGAGCAGTACTTC. Protein sequence: CASSLQGDPGEQYF. The genes are TRBV27 and TRBJ2-7; 7 positions agree with TRBD1. The CDR3 has 14 amino acids. V was pared by 3 bases and J by 7 bases, with 9 bases of the junction left unmatched. From germline, CDR1 is MNHEY and CDR2 SMNVEV (reference sequence).

CDR3 amino acids: CASRSRRGSSSYNEQFF. The CDR3 bases are TGTGCCAGCAGAAGTCGAAGAGGGAGTAGCTCCTACAATGAGCAGTTCTTC. This sequence joins TRBV7-2 and TRBJ2-1; a weak D match, TRBD2 (5 bases). Per the germline V gene, CDR1 is SGHTA and CDR2 is FQGNSA. Trimming stripped 6 bases from V and 0 bases from J, with 18 bases between. The CDR3 loop spans 17 amino acids.

The genes are TRBV6-5 and TRBJ1-2; D is unclear. The CDR3 length is 13 residues. V was cut by 2 bases and J by 6 bases, with 10 bases left in between. Per the germline V gene, CDR1 is MNHEY and CDR2 is SVGAGI. The CDR3 loop reads CASSYGFVHGYTF. The CDR3 DNA reads TGTGCCAGCAGTTACGGGTTCGTTCATGGCTACACCTTC.

J is TRBJ2-6 and V is TRBV7-9; maybe TRBD1 (5 bases). The V end was cut by 2 bases, the J end by 2 bases, with 10 bases between. Germline loops: CDR1 SEHNR, CDR2 FQNEAQ (reference sequence). The CDR3 is 16 residues long. CDR3 amino acids: CASSLNVRAGANVLTF. Here the CDR3 DNA reads TGTGCCAGCAGCTTAAACGTCAGGGCTGGGGCCAACGTCCTGACTTTC.

V is TRBV5-1 and J is TRBJ2-7; 8 bases are a match to TRBD1. The J segment lost 6 bases and the V segment lost 4 bases, leaving 3 bases of the junction unmatched. Looked up from germline, CDR1 is SGHRS and CDR2 is YFSETQ. This CDR3 has 12 residues. CDR3: CASSATGGEQYF. In DNA, the CDR3 is TGCGCCAGCAGCGCCACAGGGGGCGAGCAGTACTTC.

The chain recombines TRBV11-2 with TRBJ2-3; D ambiguous. The germline V and J ends were trimmed by 5 bases and 4 bases, with 7 bases remaining between them. This CDR3 is 12 amino acids long. Germline CDR1 reads SGHAT; CDR2 reads FQNNGV. The CDR3 is CASSRASDTQYF. The CDR3 nucleotides are TGTGCCAGCAGCAGGGCCTCAGATACGCAGTATTTT.

This clone was picked up one time. This chain connects TRBV7-2 to TRBJ2-7; D is ambiguous. The length of the CDR3 is 14 residues. The germline gives CDR1 SGHTA, CDR2 FQGNSA. Between the trimmed V and J ends, which lost 3 bases and 0 bases, there was a span of 9 bases. CDR3 bases: TGTGCCAGCAGCTTCTTACACAGCTCCTACGAGCAGTACTTC. Amino acids: CASSFLHSSYEQYF.

The chain carries TRBV4-2 and TRBJ1-1; perhaps TRBD1 as D (5 bases). The germline V gene has CDR1 LGHNA and CDR2 YNFKEQ. CDR3 length: 16 residues. V was pared by 3 bases and J by 7 bases, with 21 bases between. The CDR3: CASSHSKAGRLGEAFF. Written as DNA, the CDR3 is TGTGCCAGCAGCCACTCAAAGGCGGGGCGGCTCGGTGAAGCTTTCTTT.

The gene calls are TRBV30 and TRBJ1-1; TRBD1 matches 7 bases. CDR3 size: 13 residues. Per germline, CDR1 GTSNPN and CDR2 SVGIG (reference sequence). With V trimmed by 7 bases and J by 0 bases, 5 bases remained unmatched. For the CDR3, the DNA is TGTGCCTTGGGCAGGGGGATGAACACTGAAGCTTTCTTT. Translation gives CALGRGMNTEAFF.

V gene TRBV19 combines with J gene TRBJ2-4, with 7 bases lining up with TRBD2. The V gene's germline CDR1 is LNHDA and CDR2 SQIVND (reference sequence). V dropped 3 bases and J dropped 5; count of bases not matched to a gene: 7. There are 15 residues in the CDR3. CDR3 bases: TGTGCCAGTAGTATGGGCAGGGCGGGGGAAAACATTCAGTACTTC. Protein sequence: CASSMGRAGENIQYF.

The chain is built from TRBV7-6 and TRBJ1-5; unclear D gene. Germline V gene sequence: CDR1 SGHVS, CDR2 FNYEAQ. This CDR3 contains 17 residues. V was pared by 1 base and J by 0 bases, with 13 bases between. The CDR3 loop is CASSLGVGFYSNQPQHF. The CDR3 nucleotides read TGTGCCAGCAGCTTAGGGGTAGGGTTTTATAGCAATCAGCCCCAGCATTTT.

This chain connects TRBV6-1 to TRBJ1-4, with 10 bases lining up with TRBD1. CDR1 and CDR2 (germline): MNHNS, SASEGT. The J segment lost 0 bases and the V segment lost 7 bases, leaving 2 bases of the junction unmatched. This CDR3 spans 15 amino acids. The DNA of the CDR3 is TGTGCCAGCAAAGGACAGGGGGCAACTAATGAAAAACTGTTTTTT. Its translation: CASKGQGATNEKLFF.

The rearrangement uses TRBV19 and TRBJ2-4, with D perhaps matching TRBD1 or TRBD2 (5 bases each). V was trimmed by 6 bases and J by 0 bases, leaving 15 bases between them. CDR1 LNHDA and CDR2 SQIVND come from the germline V gene (reference sequence). The CDR3 covers 16 residues. As DNA, the CDR3 is TGTGCCAGTAGCCCGGGGCAGACCATAGCCAAAAACATTCAGTACTTC. Residues: CASSPGQTIAKNIQYF.

The rearrangement uses TRBV21-1 and TRBJ2-5; the listed D gene, TRBD1, was not tested against the DNA. TRBV21-1 is recorded as a pseudogene. The CDR3 has 16 residues. This CDR3 is CASSNDRGCDQETQYF. DNA for the CDR3: TGTGCCAGCAGCAATGACAGGGGGTGCGACCAAGAGACCCAGTACTTC.

The V call is TRBV19, the J call TRBJ1-3, with 10 nucleotides matching TRBD1. V shed 5 bases, J shed 4 bases, and the junction held 5 bases outside the gene matches. CDR1 is LNHDA and CDR2 is SQIVND in the germline V gene (reference sequence). The CDR3 totals 15 residues. In DNA, the CDR3 is TGTGCCAGTAGTCCCCGACAGGGGGCAGGAAACACCATATATTTT. Amino acids: CASSPRQGAGNTIYF.

This clone was seen once. The CDR3 sequence: CASSTRDRAYEQYF. DNA for the CDR3: TGTGCCAGTTCCACTCGGGACAGAGCCTACGAGCAGTACTTC. This chain connects TRBV7-2 to TRBJ2-7; 7 bases align to TRBD1. This CDR3 contains 14 residues. In germline, CDR1 is SGHTA, CDR2 FQGNSA. V dropped 9 bases and J dropped 2; count of bases not matched to a gene: 10.

This chain uses TRBV6-1 with TRBJ2-2; D is uncertain. The germline V and J ends were trimmed by 7 bases and 2 bases, with 11 bases remaining between them. This CDR3 region has 14 residues. CDR1 and CDR2 from the germline V gene are MNHNS and SASEGT. CDR3 region: CASTKDGNTGELFF. In DNA, the CDR3 is TGTGCCAGCACCAAGGACGGAAACACCGGGGAGCTGTTTTTT.

The rearrangement joins TRBV20-1 to TRBJ1-2, with D tentatively TRBD1 (5 bases). CDR1 DFQATT and CDR2 SNEGSKA come from the germline V gene (reference sequence). The CDR3 runs 11 residues. Trimming took off 3 bases at V and 7 bases at J, with 9 bases between the two ends. Here the CDR3 DNA reads TGCAGTGCTAGGACAGTGGCTGGCTACACCTTC. Its translation: CSARTVAGYTF.